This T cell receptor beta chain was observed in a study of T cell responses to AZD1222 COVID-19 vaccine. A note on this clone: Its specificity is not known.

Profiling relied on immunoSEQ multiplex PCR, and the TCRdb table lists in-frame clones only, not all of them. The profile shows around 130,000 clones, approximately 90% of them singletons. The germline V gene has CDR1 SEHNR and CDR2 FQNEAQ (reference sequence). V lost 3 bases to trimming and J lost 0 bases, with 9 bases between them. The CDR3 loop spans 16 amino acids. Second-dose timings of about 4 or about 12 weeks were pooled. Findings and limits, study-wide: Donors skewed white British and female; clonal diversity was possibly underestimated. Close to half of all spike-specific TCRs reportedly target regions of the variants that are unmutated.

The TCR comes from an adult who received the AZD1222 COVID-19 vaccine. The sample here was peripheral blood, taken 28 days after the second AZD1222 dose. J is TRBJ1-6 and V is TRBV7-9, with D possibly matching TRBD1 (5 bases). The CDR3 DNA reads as TGTGCCAGCAGCTTCCCCCAGGGCTCCTATAATTCACCCCTCCACTTT. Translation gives CASSFPQGSYNSPLHF.